This entry is about one T cell receptor (beta chain). This sample is part of a study of glioma-infiltrating T cells. The germline CDR1 and CDR2 sequences are MNHNS and SASEGT. Trimming removed 7 bases from V and 6 bases from J, with 13 bases in between. This CDR3 is 13 amino acids long. TCR alpha and beta CDR3 regions were amplified from RNA using iRepertoire nested multiplex PCR. One entry per CDR3 protein, called by TCRdb with MiXCR from the multiplex PCR reads. The table records under 150,000 distinct CDR3 sequences, around 25% of them present only once. This TCR was sampled from a human donor with low-grade glioma or glioblastoma, undergoing nonglioma brain surgery, or in good health (not recorded which). The sequenced sample was glioma tissue, nonneoplastic brain tissue, or PBMCs (not recorded which). The chain has TRBV6-1 and TRBJ2-1, with D tentatively TRBD2 (5 bases). The CDR3 region has the DNA TGTGCCAGCAATCACGGGGTCTCCAATGAGCAGTTCTTC. Amino acids: CASNHGVSNEQFF.